These 32 T cell receptor beta chains share one sample of origin, sequenced in a study of blood T cell repertoires in COVID-19. Using immunoSEQ multiplex PCR, the repertoire was profiled, and TCRdb retains in-frame clones only, with some absent. The sample has around 270,000 clones, approximately 90% seen once. Sample: peripheral blood. Every receptor here comes from a man aged 40-49 years with acute or convalescent COVID-19.

The gene calls are TRBV6-5 and TRBJ2-2; D possibly corresponds to TRBD1 (5 bases). Germline V gene lookup returns CDR1 MNHEY and CDR2 SVGAGI. Trimming stripped 0 bases from V and 1 base from J, with 9 bases between. The CDR3 is made up of 16 amino acids. CDR3 nucleotide sequence: TGTGCCAGCAGTTACTCGACAGCAGAGAACACCGGGGAGCTGTTTTTT. It specifies CASSYSTAENTGELFF.

The rearrangement joins TRBV25-1 to TRBJ1-1; no firm D call. The CDR3 totals 14 residues. Trimming left V 1 base short and J 4 bases short, with 10 bases between. CDR1 is MGHDK and CDR2 is SYGVNS in the germline V gene. The DNA of the CDR3 is TGTGCCAGCAGTGAATTGGACGGAGGCACTGAAGCTTTCTTT. Translated, it gives CASSELDGGTEAFF.

The chain recombines TRBV24-1 with TRBJ1-4; 7 bases map to TRBD1. Per the germline V gene, CDR1 is KGHDR and CDR2 is SFDVKD. The CDR3 sequence is 16 residues long. J gave up 6 bases and V 3 bases, and 9 bases lay outside the gene matches. The CDR3 bases are TGTGCCACCAGTGATCCGACAGGGTCGGGGGATGAAAAACTGTTTTTT. As protein: CATSDPTGSGDEKLFF.

CDR3 sequence (DNA): TGCAGTGCTAGAGCCGGTACCGGAGCTTTCTTT. This gives the protein CSARAGTGAFF. V is TRBV20-1 and J is TRBJ1-1; D gene ambiguous. Trimming removed 1 base at V and 10 bases at J, with 10 bases between. CDR1 is DFQATT, CDR2 SNEGSKA, per germline (reference sequence). The CDR3 length is 11 residues.

The V and J genes are TRBV5-6 and TRBJ2-1; D is perhaps TRBD2 (6 bases). The V gene lost 2 bases and the J gene lost 8 bases, with 14 bases spanning the gap. CDR3 size: 14 residues. Germline loops: CDR1 SGHDT, CDR2 YYEEEE. The chain's CDR3 is CASSFTAGWYEQFF. Here the CDR3 DNA reads TGTGCCAGCAGCTTTACCGCGGGGTGGTATGAGCAGTTCTTC.

The chain has TRBV19 and TRBJ2-3; 9 bases map to TRBD2. Germline lookup yields CDR1 LNHDA and CDR2 SQIVND (reference sequence). With V trimmed by 3 bases and J by 3 bases, 4 bases remained unmatched. The CDR3 is 15 residues long. CDR3 sequence reads: CASSIFAGGTDTQYF. In DNA, the CDR3 is TGTGCCAGTAGTATCTTTGCGGGGGGGACAGATACGCAGTATTTT.

The chain links TRBV5-6 to TRBJ1-2; 8 nucleotides align to TRBD1. From germline, CDR1 is SGHDT and CDR2 YYEEEE. The ends lost 1 base at V and 6 bases at J; junction bases unmatched: 11. The length of the CDR3 is 16 residues. In DNA form, the CDR3 reads TGTGCCAGCAGCTTGCCGGACAGGGAGGCAGTCAATGGCTACACCTTC. This encodes CASSLPDREAVNGYTF.

This chain links TRBV6-5 with TRBJ1-5; D possibly corresponds to TRBD1 (5 bases). Germline loops: CDR1 MNHEY, CDR2 SVGAGI. V was cut by 2 bases and J by 6 bases, with 14 bases left in between. The CDR3 contains 15 residues. As DNA, the CDR3 is TGTGCCAGCAGTTACGGGAGGGGTGAGGGTCAGCCCCAGCATTTT. The encoded protein is CASSYGRGEGQPQHF.

The rearrangement links TRBV11-3 to TRBJ2-1; no firm D call. CDR1 SGHNT and CDR2 YENEEA come from the germline V gene. V lost 0 bases and J 0 bases, leaving 6 bases between the germline ends. This CDR3 comprises 15 residues. CDR3 sequence (DNA): TGTGCCAGCAGCTTAGATAGCTTCTCCTACAATGAGCAGTTCTTC. Translated: CASSLDSFSYNEQFF.

The chain employs TRBV16 and TRBJ1-5; 7 bases fit TRBD1. The ends lost 5 bases at V and 0 bases at J; junction bases unmatched: 4. Germline V gives CDR1 KGHSY, CDR2 FQNENV. The CDR3 length is 15 residues. The DNA for the CDR3 is TGTGCCAGCAGCAGTGACAGGGATAGCAATCAGCCCCAGCATTTT. This translates into CASSSDRDSNQPQHF. Together with reference TRBV16 and TRBJ1-5, the CDR3 gives the full variable domain: GEEVAQTPKHLVRGEGQKAKLYCAPIKGHSYVFWYQQVLKNEFKFLISFQNENVFDETGMPKERFSAKCLPNSPCSLEIQATKLEDSAVYFCASSSDRDSNQPQHFGDGTRLSIL.

This clone was detected only a few times. J is TRBJ2-2 and V is TRBV24-1; no firm D call. Trimming removed 1 base at V and 0 bases at J, with 8 bases between. Germline V gene data show CDR1 as KGHDR and CDR2 as SFDVKD. The CDR3 sequence is 16 residues long. The CDR3 DNA is TGTGCCACCAGTGATTTTCAAGCCACGAACACCGGGGAGCTGTTTTTT. Protein product: CATSDFQATNTGELFF.

J is TRBJ2-1 and V is TRBV5-1; D is uncertain. Germline V CDR1 and CDR2: SGHRS, YFSETQ. This CDR3 comprises 12 residues. Trimming removed 7 bases from V and 0 bases from J, with 5 bases in between. The CDR3 bases are TGCGCCAGCGGTAGCTCCTACAATGAGCAGTTCTTC. It codes for CASGSSYNEQFF.

The rearrangement links TRBV10-3 to TRBJ2-1, with TRBD2 matching 9 bases. Germline CDR1 and CDR2: ENHRY and SYGVKD. CDR3 length equals 14 residues. J lost 3 bases, V lost 8 bases, and 5 bases had no gene match. This chain's CDR3 is CAIQTSGDYNEQFF. The DNA of the CDR3 is TGTGCCATCCAGACTAGCGGCGACTACAATGAGCAGTTCTTC.

This clone was seen just once. V gene TRBV3-1 (or the pseudogene TRBV3-2) combines with J gene TRBJ2-3; no clear D. V was cut by 5 bases and J by 5 bases, with 8 bases left in between. The CDR3 has 12 amino acids. Germline assignment: CDR1 LGHDT and CDR2 YNNKEL (reference sequence). CDR3 sequence reads: CASSTTGDTQYF. Here the CDR3 DNA reads TGTGCCAGCAGCACCACTGGAGATACGCAGTATTTT.

The chain recombines TRBV11-2 with TRBJ1-1; TRBD1 matches 12 bases. The CDR3 spans 17 residues. Germline CDR1 reads SGHAT; CDR2 reads FQNNGV. V shed 5 bases, J shed 4 bases, and the junction held 11 bases outside the gene matches. In nucleotides, the CDR3 is TGTGCCAGCAGCCGACGGGGACAGGGGGCCTGGGGCACTGAAGCTTTCTTT. Translating it yields CASSRRGQGAWGTEAFF.

The sample holds one count of this clone. CDR3: CASRKGDTEAFF. CDR3 coding DNA: TGTGCCAGCAGGAAGGGAGACACTGAAGCTTTCTTT. V and J are TRBV27 and TRBJ1-1, with D unresolved. The germline V gene encodes CDR1 MNHEY and CDR2 SMNVEV (reference sequence). V lost 6 bases and J lost 3, with 8 bases in between. This CDR3 region has 12 residues.

J is TRBJ1-5 and V is TRBV6-1; weak D call: TRBD1 (5 bases). Germline V gene data show CDR1 as MNHNS and CDR2 as SASEGT. Trimming took 7 bases from V and 3 from J, leaving 16 bases between them. The CDR3 length is 15 residues. The CDR3 sequence: CASTFGRGSNQPQHF. The CDR3 DNA follows: TGTGCCAGCACTTTCGGCCGGGGGTCCAATCAGCCCCAGCATTTT.

The J gene is TRBJ1-1, the V gene TRBV5-6, with 8 bases that match TRBD1. The CDR3 extends over 16 amino acids. The trim removed 4 bases at V and 0 bases at J, leaving 8 bases unmatched. Germline values: CDR1 SGHDT, CDR2 YYEEEE. The CDR3 DNA follows: TGTGCCAGCAGCATTTTTGCGACAGGGGTGAACACTGAAGCTTTCTTT. This sequence encodes CASSIFATGVNTEAFF.

The CDR3 region is CASSSGQTGGNTIYF. CDR3 in DNA: TGCGCCAGCAGCTCGGGACAGACGGGTGGAAACACCATATATTTT. V gene TRBV5-1 combines with J gene TRBJ1-3; 7 bases are a match to TRBD1. Germline lookup yields CDR1 SGHRS and CDR2 YFSETQ. The V and J ends lost 3 bases and 3 bases, in that order; junction bases with no gene match: 6. The length of the CDR3 is 15 residues. Together with reference TRBV5-1 and TRBJ1-3, the CDR3 gives the full variable domain: KAGVTQTPRYLIKTRGQQVTLSCSPISGHRSVSWYQQTPGQGLQFLFEYFSETQRNKGNFPGRFSGRQFSNSRSEMNVSTLELGDSALYLCASSSGQTGGNTIYFGEGSWLTVV.

V and J are TRBV28 and TRBJ1-3, with 7 bases lining up with TRBD1. The germline CDR1 and CDR2 sequences are MDHEN and SYDVKM. This CDR3 spans 15 amino acids. V shed 3 bases, J shed 1 base, and the junction held 3 bases outside the gene matches. CDR3 coding DNA: TGTGCCAGCAGTTTGACAGGGCAATCTGGAAACACCATATATTTT. The encoded protein is CASSLTGQSGNTIYF. Variable domain in full (rest from reference TRBV28 and TRBJ1-3): DVKVTQSSRYLVKRTGEKVFLECVQDMDHENMFWYRQDPGLGLRLIYFSYDVKMKEKGDIPEGYSVSREKKERFSLILESASTNQTSMYLCASSLTGQSGNTIYFGEGSWLTVV.

This clone showed up just a few times. The chain uses TRBV19 and TRBJ1-4; the match to TRBD1 covers 9 bases. Trimming cost V 7 bases and J 7 bases; bases outside gene matches: 10. This CDR3 contains 15 residues. From germline, CDR1 is LNHDA and CDR2 SQIVND (reference sequence). Written as DNA, the CDR3 is TGTGCCAGTACGCACCCTACAGGGGGCGTTGAAAAACTGTTTTTT. As protein: CASTHPTGGVEKLFF.

The rearrangement joins TRBV6-1 to TRBJ1-6; D possibly corresponds to TRBD1 (6 bases). The CDR3 extends over 14 amino acids. From germline, CDR1 is MNHNS and CDR2 SASEGT. V dropped 1 base and J dropped 10 bases, with 11 bases sitting between them. In DNA form, the CDR3 reads TGTGCCAGCAGTGAAGACAGGGTCTGGTCACCCCTCCACTTT. Its protein is CASSEDRVWSPLHF.

This sequence joins TRBV11-3 and TRBJ2-7, with TRBD1 as a possible D gene (7 bases). Germline V lookup: CDR1 SGHNT, CDR2 YENEEA. This CDR3 has 15 residues. Trimming removed 5 bases from V and 4 bases from J, with 18 bases in between. In nucleotides, the CDR3 is TGTGCCAGCAGCCTGGAGGGGACAGACTCATACGAGCAGTACTTC. Its protein is CASSLEGTDSYEQYF.

Written as DNA, the CDR3 is TGTGCCAGCAGCCAAGGCCTGGGGAGGGGCGCCGACTATGGCTACACCTTC. This sequence encodes CASSQGLGRGADYGYTF. The chain combines TRBV3-1 (or the pseudogene TRBV3-2) with TRBJ1-2; TRBD1 might be the D (5 bases). The germline gives CDR1 LGHDT, CDR2 YNNKEL (reference sequence). Trimming took 1 base from V and 3 from J, leaving 18 bases between them. CDR3 size: 17 residues.

This chain connects TRBV19 to TRBJ2-7, with 9 positions matching TRBD1. Germline V gene lookup returns CDR1 LNHDA and CDR2 SQIVND (reference sequence). The V and J ends lost 2 bases and 1 base, in that order; junction bases with no gene match: 3. This CDR3 is built from 15 residues. The CDR3 DNA sequence: TGTGCCAGTAGTATATCCGGGACAGGGTCCTACGAGCAGTACTTC. Translating it yields CASSISGTGSYEQYF.

This chain connects TRBV27 to TRBJ1-6, with D possibly being TRBD1 (5 bases). The V end lost 3 bases, the J end lost 8 bases, and 14 bases lay between the germline ends. Per the germline V gene, CDR1 is MNHEY and CDR2 is SMNVEV (reference sequence). The CDR3 is 15 amino acids. CDR3 amino acids: CASSLPGKGYSPLHF. CDR3 nucleotides: TGTGCCAGCAGTTTGCCAGGGAAGGGGTATTCACCCCTCCACTTT.

This chain uses TRBV2 with TRBJ1-1, with no clear D. The CDR3 has 11 residues. V lost 8 bases to trimming and J lost 4 bases, with 8 bases between them. The germline CDR1 and CDR2 sequences are SNHLY and FYNNEI. CDR3 in amino acids: CASSRGTEAFF. CDR3 in DNA: TGTGCCAGCTCCCGGGGCACTGAAGCTTTCTTT.

V gene TRBV7-8 combines with J gene TRBJ2-7; 7 nucleotides line up with TRBD2. The CDR3 is 15 residues long. Germline lookup yields CDR1 SGHVS and CDR2 FQNEAQ. V lost 5 bases and J lost 3; bases outside the gene matches: 10. CDR3 amino acids: CASSPLRSGDYEQYF. DNA of the CDR3: TGTGCCAGCAGCCCGCTACGAAGCGGGGACTACGAGCAGTACTTC.

The chain couples TRBV2 to TRBJ1-1; D remains ambiguous. The CDR3 covers 12 residues. Per germline, CDR1 SNHLY and CDR2 FYNNEI. The V and J ends lost 3 bases and 7 bases respectively, with 9 bases between them. The CDR3 loop reads CASSDLRFEAFF. CDR3 nucleotide sequence: TGTGCCAGCAGTGACCTCAGGTTTGAAGCTTTCTTT.

V gene TRBV29-1 combines with J gene TRBJ2-7; D is possibly TRBD2 (6 bases). Trimming cost V 3 bases and J 0 bases, with 9 bases left between them. This CDR3 region has 13 residues. CDR1 and CDR2 (germline): SQVTM, ANQGSEA. Here the CDR3 reads CSVEEGYSYEQYF. DNA of the CDR3: TGCAGCGTTGAGGAGGGGTACTCCTACGAGCAGTACTTC.

The chain has TRBV7-3 and TRBJ2-3; 9 nucleotides agree with TRBD1. Per the germline V gene, CDR1 is SGHTA and CDR2 is FQGTGA. The junction had 7 bases not matched to a gene; V was cut back by 5 bases and J by 1 base. This CDR3 contains 16 residues. CDR3 loop: CASSPGQGEGTDTQYF. CDR3 bases: TGTGCCAGCAGCCCGGGACAGGGTGAGGGCACAGATACGCAGTATTTT.

The chain combines TRBV15 with TRBJ2-2, with a possible D match to TRBD1 (5 bases). The CDR3 is made up of 13 amino acids. The germline V and J ends were trimmed by 7 bases and 1 base, with 7 bases remaining between them. From germline, CDR1 is LNHNV and CDR2 YYDKDF (reference sequence). The CDR3 spells CATNTGNTGELFF. The CDR3 DNA reads TGTGCCACCAATACAGGGAACACCGGGGAGCTGTTTTTT.